The 13 T cell receptor beta chains below all came from one sample that was sequenced in a study of immune evolution from preneoplasia to lung adenocarcinoma (dated by TCRdb to 2020 to 2023). Libraries were made using the immunoSEQ multiplex PCR assay. Entries here come from immuneACCESS through TCRdb and include only in-frame sequences with V and J called. Some clones fail to appear in such tables; in the studies checked, an unresolved V gene covers under half of the shortfall, and the cause of the remainder is unknown. In all, the sample holds a few thousand clones, and over 70% of those were seen once. The ten largest account for roughly 15% of the sample. The sequenced sample was FFPE adjacent normal lung tissue. The source of these receptors is a person aged 55-85 years with lung adenocarcinoma.

V is TRBV5-4 and J is TRBJ2-5, with D hard to call. CDR3 length: 15 residues. V lost 2 bases and J lost 1, with 12 bases in between. Germline V gives CDR1 SGHNT, CDR2 YYREEE (reference sequence). CDR3 nucleotide sequence: TGTGCCAGCAGCTTAGGCGGAAAGAGCCAAGAGACCCAGTACTTC. Translating gives CASSLGGKSQETQYF.

V usage is TRBV7-8 and J usage is TRBJ2-7; 10 bases match TRBD1. The CDR3 totals 14 residues. CDR1 is SGHVS and CDR2 is FQNEAQ in the germline V gene. Trimming at V came to 5 bases and at J to 6 bases, leaving 7 bases not matched to a gene. CDR3 amino acids: CASSQGQGYFEQYF. Here the CDR3 DNA reads TGTGCCAGCAGCCAGGGACAGGGGTACTTCGAGCAGTACTTC. Full variable domain (rest looked up from reference TRBV7-8 and TRBJ2-7): GAGVSQSPRYKVAKRGQDVALRCDPISGHVSLFWYQQALGQGPEFLTYFQNEAQLDKSGLPSDRFFAERPEGSVSTLKIQRTQQEDSAVYLCASSQGQGYFEQYFGPGTRLTVT.

The rearrangement uses TRBV5-1 and TRBJ2-3, with D unclear. The CDR3 contains 14 residues. The germline CDR1 and CDR2 sequences are SGHRS and YFSETQ. Trimming removed 2 bases at V and 2 bases at J, with 9 bases between. The DNA for the CDR3 is TGCGCCAGCAGCTTCACACAGACCACAGATACGCAGTATTTT. This codes for CASSFTQTTDTQYF. Full variable domain (outside the CDR3, taken from reference TRBV5-1 and TRBJ2-3): KAGVTQTPRYLIKTRGQQVTLSCSPISGHRSVSWYQQTPGQGLQFLFEYFSETQRNKGNFPGRFSGRQFSNSRSEMNVSTLELGDSALYLCASSFTQTTDTQYFGPGTRLTVL.

This clone is labeled as hyperexpanded. The chain combines TRBV5-1 with TRBJ2-1, with D hard to call. Trimming stripped 5 bases from V and 6 bases from J, with 12 bases between. This CDR3 is 13 amino acids long. The germline V gene encodes CDR1 SGHRS and CDR2 YFSETQ. CDR3 loop: CASSIGQPNEQFF. The CDR3 DNA reads as TGCGCCAGCAGTATTGGTCAACCCAATGAGCAGTTCTTC.

This chain links TRBV6-6 with TRBJ2-2; D call uncertain. The CDR3 has 12 residues. The V end was cut by 2 bases, the J end by 5 bases, with 3 bases between. Germline CDR1 and CDR2: MNHNY and SVGAGI (reference sequence). CDR3 in DNA: TGTGCCAGCAGTTACGTAACCGGGGAGCTGTTTTTT. Amino acids: CASSYVTGELFF.

This clone was recorded once. J is TRBJ2-1 and V is TRBV7-3, with a weak D call TRBD2 (5 bases). Germline loops: CDR1 SGHTA, CDR2 FQGTGA. Trimming removed 6 bases from V and 0 bases from J, with 12 bases in between. The CDR3 totals 15 residues. CDR3 sequence reads: CASSRVRGSYNEQFF. The CDR3 DNA is TGTGCCAGCAGTCGAGTCCGGGGCTCCTACAATGAGCAGTTCTTC. Based on the CDR3 plus reference TRBV7-3 and TRBJ2-1, the full variable domain is GAGVSQTPSNKVTEKGKYVELRCDPISGHTALYWYRQSLGQGPEFLIYFQGTGAADDSGLPNDRFFAVRPEGSVSTLKIQRTERGDSAVYLCASSRVRGSYNEQFFGPGTRLTVL.

The chain links TRBV30 to TRBJ2-2; possibly TRBD1 or TRBD2 for D (5 bases each). V lost 5 bases, J lost 4 bases, and 20 bases lay in between. The CDR3 is 16 residues long. Germline CDR1 is GTSNPN and CDR2 is SVGIG (reference sequence). CDR3 bases: TGTGCCTGGGGGGGTCCGGACGGGCGTGGCACCGGGGAGCTGTTTTTT. This gives the protein CAWGGPDGRGTGELFF.

This clone appeared a single time. The rearrangement joins TRBV2 to TRBJ1-4; D gene unclear. This CDR3 has 15 residues. V lost 7 bases and J lost 7, with 19 bases in between. Germline CDR1 and CDR2: SNHLY and FYNNEI. As DNA, the CDR3 is TGTGCCAGCATGAGCAGACCGGGAGGTTCTGAAAAACTGTTTTTT. Translation: CASMSRPGGSEKLFF.

The V and J genes are TRBV10-3 and TRBJ1-1; perhaps TRBD1 as D (6 bases). CDR3 length: 16 amino acids. Germline values: CDR1 ENHRY, CDR2 SYGVKD. Deletions cut 0 bases from V and 0 bases from J, with 11 bases between. The CDR3 bases are TGTGCCATCAGTGAGTCCGCCGGACAGCTGAACACTGAAGCTTTCTTT. The encoded protein is CAISESAGQLNTEAFF.

The table lists this clone with a few counts. The chain has TRBV7-2 and TRBJ2-5, with TRBD1 matching over 7 bases. CDR1 is SGHTA and CDR2 is FQGNSA in the germline V gene. There are 14 residues in the CDR3. Unmatched junction bases numbered 5, after V lost 6 bases and J lost 1 base. The CDR3 loop reads CASRVGQAQETQYF. The CDR3 DNA reads TGTGCCAGCAGAGTCGGACAGGCCCAAGAGACCCAGTACTTC. Using reference TRBV7-2 and TRBJ2-5 for the parts outside the CDR3, the full variable domain is GAGVSQSPSNKVTEKGKDVELRCDPISGHTALYWYRQSLGQGLEFLIYFQGNSAPDKSGLPSDRFSAERTGGSVSTLTIQRTQQEDSAVYLCASRVGQAQETQYFGPGTRLLVL.

The CDR3 loop reads CASSLAEGGQYF. The CDR3, as DNA: TGTGCCAGCAGCTTGGCCGAAGGGGGACAGTACTTC. This chain connects TRBV5-8 to TRBJ2-7; tentative D call: TRBD1 (6 bases). Germline CDR1 SGHTS, CDR2 YDEGEE. Trimming cost V 0 bases and J 10 bases, with 11 bases left between them. The CDR3 has 12 residues. Variable domain in full (rest from reference TRBV5-8 and TRBJ2-7): EAGVTQSPTHLIKTRGQQATLRCSPISGHTSVYWYQQALGLGLQFLLWYDEGEERNRGNFPPRFSGRQFPNYSSELNVNALELEDSALYLCASSLAEGGQYFGPGTRLTVT.

The rearrangement joins TRBV30 to TRBJ1-4; possibly TRBD1 for D (6 bases). V was cut by 5 bases and J by 5 bases, with 12 bases left in between. CDR3 size: 13 residues. Per germline, CDR1 GTSNPN and CDR2 SVGIG (reference sequence). CDR3 sequence: CAWRRQANEKLFF. The CDR3 DNA is TGTGCCTGGCGAAGACAGGCGAATGAAAAACTGTTTTTT.

The rearrangement links TRBV30 to TRBJ2-3; possible D gene TRBD2, 7 bases. The CDR3 extends over 16 amino acids. Germline V gene sequence: CDR1 GTSNPN, CDR2 SVGIG (reference sequence). The V end was cut by 1 base, the J end by 6 bases, with 20 bases between. The CDR3 is CAWSDYRWGGHDTQYF. DNA for the CDR3: TGTGCCTGGAGTGACTACAGATGGGGGGGCCACGATACGCAGTATTTT.